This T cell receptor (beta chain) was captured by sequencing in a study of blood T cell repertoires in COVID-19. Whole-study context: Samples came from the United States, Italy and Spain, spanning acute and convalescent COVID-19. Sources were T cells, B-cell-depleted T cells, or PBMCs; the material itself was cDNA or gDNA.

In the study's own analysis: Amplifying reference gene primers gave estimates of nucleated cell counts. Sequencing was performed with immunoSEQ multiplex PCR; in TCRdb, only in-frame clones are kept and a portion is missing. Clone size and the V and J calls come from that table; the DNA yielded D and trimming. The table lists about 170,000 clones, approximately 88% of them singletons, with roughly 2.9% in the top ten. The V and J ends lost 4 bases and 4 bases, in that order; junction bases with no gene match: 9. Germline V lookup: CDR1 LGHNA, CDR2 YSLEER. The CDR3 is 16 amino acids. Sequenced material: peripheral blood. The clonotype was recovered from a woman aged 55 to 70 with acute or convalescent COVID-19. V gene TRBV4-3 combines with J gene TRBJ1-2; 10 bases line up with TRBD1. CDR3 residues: CASSPPGQGGSYGYTF. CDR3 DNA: TGCGCCAGCAGCCCCCCCGGACAGGGGGGAAGCTATGGCTACACCTTC.